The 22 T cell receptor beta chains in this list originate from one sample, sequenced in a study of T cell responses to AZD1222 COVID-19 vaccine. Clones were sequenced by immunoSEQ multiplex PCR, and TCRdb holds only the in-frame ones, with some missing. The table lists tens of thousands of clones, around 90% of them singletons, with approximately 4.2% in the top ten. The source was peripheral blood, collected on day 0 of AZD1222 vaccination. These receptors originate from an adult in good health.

CDR3: CASSEDTGKPEAFF. The CDR3 DNA reads as TGTGCCAGCAGCGAGGATACAGGGAAGCCTGAAGCTTTCTTT. The chain employs TRBV5-8 and TRBJ1-1; the D gene is possibly TRBD1 (6 bases). Germline assignment: CDR1 SGHTS and CDR2 YDEGEE. With 4 bases removed from V and 6 bases from J, the gap between germline ends came to 16 bases. CDR3 length: 14 residues.

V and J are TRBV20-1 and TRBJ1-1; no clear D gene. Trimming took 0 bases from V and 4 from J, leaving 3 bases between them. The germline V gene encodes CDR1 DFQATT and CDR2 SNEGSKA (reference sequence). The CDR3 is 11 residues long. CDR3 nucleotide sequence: TGCAGTGCTAGAGACCCCACTGAAGCTTTCTTT. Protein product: CSARDPTEAFF.

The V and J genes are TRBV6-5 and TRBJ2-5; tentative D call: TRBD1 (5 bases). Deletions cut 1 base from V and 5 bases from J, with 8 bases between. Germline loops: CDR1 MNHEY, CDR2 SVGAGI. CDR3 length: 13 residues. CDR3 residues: CASSYFQGETQYF. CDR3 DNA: TGTGCCAGCAGTTACTTCCAGGGCGAGACCCAGTACTTC.

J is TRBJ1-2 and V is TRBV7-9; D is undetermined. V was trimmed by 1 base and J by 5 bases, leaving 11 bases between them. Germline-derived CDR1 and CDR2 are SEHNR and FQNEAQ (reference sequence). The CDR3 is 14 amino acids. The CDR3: CASSLEDGFYGYTF. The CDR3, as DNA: TGTGCCAGCAGCTTAGAGGACGGATTTTATGGCTACACCTTC. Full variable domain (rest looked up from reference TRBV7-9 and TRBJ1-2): DTGVSQNPRHKITKRGQNVTFRCDPISEHNRLYWYRQTLGQGPEFLTYFQNEAQLEKSRLLSDRFSAERPKGSFSTLEIQRTEQGDSAMYLCASSLEDGFYGYTFGSGTRLTVV.

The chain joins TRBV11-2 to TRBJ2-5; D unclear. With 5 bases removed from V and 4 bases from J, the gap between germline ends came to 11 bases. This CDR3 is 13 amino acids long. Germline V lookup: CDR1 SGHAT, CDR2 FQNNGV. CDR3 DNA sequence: TGTGCCAGCAGCCCCGGTTTTAGAGAGACCCAGTACTTC. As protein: CASSPGFRETQYF.

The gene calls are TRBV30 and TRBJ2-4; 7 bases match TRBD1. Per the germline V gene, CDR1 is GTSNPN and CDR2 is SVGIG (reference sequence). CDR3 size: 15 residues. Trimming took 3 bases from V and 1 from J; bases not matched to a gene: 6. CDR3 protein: CAWRSRGLAKNIQYF. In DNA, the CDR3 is TGTGCCTGGAGGAGCAGGGGGTTGGCCAAAAACATTCAGTACTTC. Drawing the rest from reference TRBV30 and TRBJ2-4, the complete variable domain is SQTIHQWPATLVQPVGSPLSLECTVEGTSNPNLYWYRQAAGRGLQLLFYSVGIGQISSEVPQNLSASRPQDRQFILSSKKLLLSDSGFYLCAWRSRGLAKNIQYFGAGTRLSVL.

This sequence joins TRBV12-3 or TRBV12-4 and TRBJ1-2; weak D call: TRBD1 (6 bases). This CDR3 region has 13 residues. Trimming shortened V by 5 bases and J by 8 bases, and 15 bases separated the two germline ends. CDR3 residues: CASSPTGGHGYTF. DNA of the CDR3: TGTGCCAGCAGTCCCACGGGGGGGCACGGCTACACCTTC.

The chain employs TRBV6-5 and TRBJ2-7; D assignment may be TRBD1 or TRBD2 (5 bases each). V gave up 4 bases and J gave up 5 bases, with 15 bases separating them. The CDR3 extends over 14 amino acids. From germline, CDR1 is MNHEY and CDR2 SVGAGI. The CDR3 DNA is TGTGCCAGCAGTTCCGCGGGTCAGGACAACGAGCAGTACTTC. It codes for CASSSAGQDNEQYF.

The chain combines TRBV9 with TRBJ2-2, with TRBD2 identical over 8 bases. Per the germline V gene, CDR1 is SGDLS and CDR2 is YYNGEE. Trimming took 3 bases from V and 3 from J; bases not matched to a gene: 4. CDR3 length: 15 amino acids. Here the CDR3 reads CASSEAGGYTGELFF. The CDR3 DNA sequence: TGTGCCAGCAGCGAGGCGGGAGGCTACACCGGGGAGCTGTTTTTT. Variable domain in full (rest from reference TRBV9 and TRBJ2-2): DSGVTQTPKHLITATGQRVTLRCSPRSGDLSVYWYQQSLDQGLQFLIQYYNGEERAKGNILERFSAQQFPDLHSELNLSSLELGDSALYFCASSEAGGYTGELFFGEGSRLTVL.

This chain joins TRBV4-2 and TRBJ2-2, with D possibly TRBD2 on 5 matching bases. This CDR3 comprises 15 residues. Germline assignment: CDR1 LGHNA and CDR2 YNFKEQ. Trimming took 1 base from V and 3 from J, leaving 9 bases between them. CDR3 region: CASSQGNGDTGELFF. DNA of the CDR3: TGTGCCAGCAGCCAAGGGAACGGGGACACCGGGGAGCTGTTTTTT.

CDR3 DNA sequence: TGTGCCAGCAGTGCCCAAGGACAGGGTTTGGCTTTCTTT. Translation: CASSAQGQGLAFF. This chain joins TRBV12-3 or TRBV12-4 and TRBJ1-1, with TRBD1 matching 8 bases. This CDR3 has 13 residues. Losses at the gene ends were 5 bases for V and 11 bases for J; bases not matched to a gene: 10.

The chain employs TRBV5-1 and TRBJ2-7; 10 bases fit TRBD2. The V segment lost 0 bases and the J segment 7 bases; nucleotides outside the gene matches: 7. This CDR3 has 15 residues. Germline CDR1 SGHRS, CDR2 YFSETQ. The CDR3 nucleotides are TGCGCCAGCAGCTTGGTCCTAGCGGGGGCAGGGGAGCAGTACTTC. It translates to CASSLVLAGAGEQYF.

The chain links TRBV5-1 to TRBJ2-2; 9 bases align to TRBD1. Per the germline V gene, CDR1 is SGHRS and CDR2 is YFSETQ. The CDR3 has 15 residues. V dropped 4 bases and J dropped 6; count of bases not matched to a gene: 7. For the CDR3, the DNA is TGCGCCAGCAGCCTCGGGACAGGGTATGCCGGGGAGCTGTTTTTT. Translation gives CASSLGTGYAGELFF.

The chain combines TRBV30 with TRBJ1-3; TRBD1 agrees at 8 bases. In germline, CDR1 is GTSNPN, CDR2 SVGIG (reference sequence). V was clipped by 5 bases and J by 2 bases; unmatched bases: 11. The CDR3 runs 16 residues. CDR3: CAWRPAGQGTGNTIYF. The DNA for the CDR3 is TGTGCCTGGCGTCCCGCAGGACAGGGTACTGGAAACACCATATATTTT. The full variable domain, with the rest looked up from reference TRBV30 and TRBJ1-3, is SQTIHQWPATLVQPVGSPLSLECTVEGTSNPNLYWYRQAAGRGLQLLFYSVGIGQISSEVPQNLSASRPQDRQFILSSKKLLLSDSGFYLCAWRPAGQGTGNTIYFGEGSWLTVV.

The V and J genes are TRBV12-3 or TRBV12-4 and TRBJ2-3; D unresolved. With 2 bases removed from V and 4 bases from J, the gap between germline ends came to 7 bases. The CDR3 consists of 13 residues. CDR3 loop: CASSLMRPDTQYF. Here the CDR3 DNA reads TGTGCCAGCAGTTTAATGCGGCCAGATACGCAGTATTTT.

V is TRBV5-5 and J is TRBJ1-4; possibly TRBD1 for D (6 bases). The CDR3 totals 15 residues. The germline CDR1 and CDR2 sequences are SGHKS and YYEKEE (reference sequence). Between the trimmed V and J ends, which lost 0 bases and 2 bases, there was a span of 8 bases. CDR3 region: CASSLVGGTNEKLFF. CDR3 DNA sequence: TGTGCCAGCAGCTTGGTAGGGGGGACTAATGAAAAACTGTTTTTT.

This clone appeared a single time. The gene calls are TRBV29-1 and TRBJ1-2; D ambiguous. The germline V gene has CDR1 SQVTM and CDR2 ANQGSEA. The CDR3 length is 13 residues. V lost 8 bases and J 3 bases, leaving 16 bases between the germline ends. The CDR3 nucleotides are TGCAGCCTACAAACAGAAGGTTACTATGGCTACACCTTC. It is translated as CSLQTEGYYGYTF.

CDR3 sequence (DNA): TGTGCCAGCCTCGACAGGGTTGGAAACACCATATATTTT. Translating it yields CASLDRVGNTIYF. The chain is built from TRBV27 and TRBJ1-3; the match to TRBD1 covers 7 bases. Per the germline V gene, CDR1 is MNHEY and CDR2 is SMNVEV (reference sequence). With 8 bases clipped from V and 3 bases from J, the junction kept 4 bases outside the gene matches. This CDR3 region has 13 residues.

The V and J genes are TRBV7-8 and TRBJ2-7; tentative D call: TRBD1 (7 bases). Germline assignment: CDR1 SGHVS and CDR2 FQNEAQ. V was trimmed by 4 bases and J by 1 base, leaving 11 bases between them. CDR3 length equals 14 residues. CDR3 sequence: CASSWAGQSYEQYF. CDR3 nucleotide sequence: TGTGCCAGCAGCTGGGCGGGACAGTCCTACGAGCAGTACTTC.

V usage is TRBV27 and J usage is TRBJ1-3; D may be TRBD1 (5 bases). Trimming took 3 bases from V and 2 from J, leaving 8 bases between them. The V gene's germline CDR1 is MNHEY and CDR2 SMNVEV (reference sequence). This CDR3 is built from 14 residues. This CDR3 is CASSLGETGNTIYF. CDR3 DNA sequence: TGTGCCAGCAGTTTGGGGGAAACTGGAAACACCATATATTTT.

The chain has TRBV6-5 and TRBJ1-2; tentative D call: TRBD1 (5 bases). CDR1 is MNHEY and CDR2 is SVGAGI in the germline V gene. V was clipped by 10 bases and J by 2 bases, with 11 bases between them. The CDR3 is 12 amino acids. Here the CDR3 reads CATKGPNYGYTF. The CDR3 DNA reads TGTGCCACCAAGGGACCAAACTATGGCTACACCTTC.

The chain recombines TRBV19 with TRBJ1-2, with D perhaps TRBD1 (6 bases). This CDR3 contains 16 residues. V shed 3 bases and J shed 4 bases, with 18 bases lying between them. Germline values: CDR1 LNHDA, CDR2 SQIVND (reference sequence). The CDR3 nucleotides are TGTGCCAGTAGTATGCCCCGCACAGGGAATCCCTATGGCTACACCTTC. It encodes CASSMPRTGNPYGYTF.